This TCR beta chain was sequenced for a study of blood T cells in healthy people across ages. Points from the study as a whole: Older age went with lower TCR beta diversity per million T cells, in a roughly linear way.

With regard to this clonotype: Antigen: not known.

Every sample gave at least 5 micrograms of total RNA when it was extracted. Germline V gene lookup returns CDR1 LNHNV and CDR2 YYDKDF (reference sequence). The length of the CDR3 is 15 residues. V was trimmed by 0 bases and J by 4 bases, leaving 13 bases between them. With a J-beta primer mix and a sample-barcoded 5' primer, a second PCR ran 7 to 11 cycles. TCRdb ran MiXCR on the 5' RACE reads and lists one entry per CDR3 protein. Of hundreds of thousands of distinct CDR3 sequences in the sample, 32% were seen once. The chain uses TRBV15 and TRBJ2-7; no firm D call. The sample consisted of blood. The clonotype originates from a woman of 80 years or more in good health. The CDR3 reads CATSRDSGAVYEQYF. The DNA for the CDR3 is TGTGCCACCAGCAGAGATAGTGGCGCGGTATACGAGCAGTACTTC.